Each of the 27 T cell receptor beta chains below was sequenced from the same sample in a study of blood T cell repertoires in COVID-19. This table comes from immunoSEQ multiplex PCR, and its TCRdb copy is limited to in-frame clones, with some not included. The repertoire consists of around 420,000 clones, with roughly 87% occurring once and the leading ten covering roughly 2%. The specimen sequenced was PBMCs or T cells enriched from blood (not recorded which). These receptors were obtained from a woman in her forties with acute COVID-19.

The sample holds a few counts of this clone. The gene calls are TRBV6-1 and TRBJ2-3; 7 positions agree with TRBD1. The CDR3 has 15 residues. V lost 0 bases and J lost 2; bases outside the gene matches: 2. Per germline, CDR1 MNHNS and CDR2 SASEGT. Here the CDR3 reads CASSEAGTVTDTQYF. CDR3 nucleotides: TGTGCCAGCAGTGAAGCAGGGACAGTCACAGATACGCAGTATTTT.

V usage is TRBV14 and J usage is TRBJ1-6; maybe TRBD1 (6 bases). With 2 bases removed from V and 0 bases from J, the gap between germline ends came to 8 bases. Germline assignment: CDR1 SGHDN and CDR2 FVKESK. This CDR3 comprises 16 residues. The CDR3 bases are TGTGCCAGCAGCCAACAGGGGAACTCCTATAATTCACCCCTCCACTTT. Protein product: CASSQQGNSYNSPLHF.

The CDR3 DNA sequence: TGTGCCAGCAGGTCCGCCGGGACAGCCCGGGAGCAGTTCTTC. It yields the protein CASRSAGTAREQFF. This chain connects TRBV6-5 to TRBJ2-1; 7 bases are a match to TRBD1. The CDR3 length is 14 residues. V dropped 6 bases and J dropped 10; count of bases not matched to a gene: 12. Germline CDR1 reads MNHEY; CDR2 reads SVGAGI.

The chain combines TRBV12-3 or TRBV12-4 with TRBJ2-5; D may be TRBD2 (5 bases). The length of the CDR3 is 13 residues. Deletions cut 4 bases from V and 4 bases from J, with 10 bases between. CDR3 residues: CASSYLASETQYF. The CDR3 DNA is TGTGCCAGCAGTTACCTAGCCTCAGAGACCCAGTACTTC.

The CDR3 DNA reads TGCGCCAGCAGAGGACTAGCGGGGGCCGACTCCTACAATGAGCAGTTCTTC. Translating it yields CASRGLAGADSYNEQFF. This chain connects TRBV10-1 to TRBJ2-1; 13 nucleotides match TRBD2. Germline V gene lookup returns CDR1 WNHNN and CDR2 SYGVQD (reference sequence). The CDR3 sequence is 17 residues long. After removal of 6 bases from V and 0 bases from J, the junction contained 5 bases not matched to a gene.

The chain carries TRBV19 and TRBJ2-5; 10 positions agree with TRBD1. Germline CDR1 LNHDA, CDR2 SQIVND (reference sequence). CDR3 length equals 16 residues. With 9 bases clipped from V and 4 bases from J, the junction kept 14 bases outside the gene matches. Here the CDR3 DNA reads TGTGCCAGCCCTGACTCCGGGACAGGGGTCCCAGAGACCCAGTACTTC. Its protein is CASPDSGTGVPETQYF.

The chain joins TRBV21-1 to TRBJ1-4; the D call in the table, TRBD1, was not verified against the DNA. TRBV21-1 constitutes a pseudogene. CDR3 size: 17 residues. CDR3 protein: CASSKEVTTGCNEKLFF. As DNA, the CDR3 is TGTGCCAGCAGCAAAGAGGTGACGACAGGATGTAATGAAAAACTGTTTTTT.

This sequence joins TRBV21-1 and TRBJ1-2. TRBV21-1 is marked as a pseudogene. The CDR3 contains 11 residues. Here the CDR3 reads CASSKEPPRHF. CDR3 bases: TGTGCCAGCAGCAAAGAGCCCCCACGTCATTTC.

The chain combines TRBV19 with TRBJ2-3; D is possibly TRBD1 (5 bases). The CDR3 length is 14 residues. With 3 bases removed from V and 2 bases from J, the gap between germline ends came to 9 bases. Germline V lookup: CDR1 LNHDA, CDR2 SQIVND (reference sequence). The DNA for the CDR3 is TGTGCCAGTAGTATGGGGCTGGCCACAGATACGCAGTATTTT. Translated, it gives CASSMGLATDTQYF.

The rearrangement links TRBV5-1 to TRBJ1-6, with D possibly matching TRBD1 (6 bases). The length of the CDR3 is 16 residues. The germline V gene encodes CDR1 SGHRS and CDR2 YFSETQ. Trimming stripped 0 bases from V and 6 bases from J, with 13 bases between. The CDR3 DNA reads TGCGCCAGCAGCTTGGCCCAGGGGTTGTTTAATTCACCCCTCCACTTT. It is translated as CASSLAQGLFNSPLHF.

The genes are TRBV15 and TRBJ2-5; D unresolved. Germline CDR1 reads LNHNV; CDR2 reads YYDKDF (reference sequence). V was clipped by 0 bases and J by 5 bases, with 7 bases between them. The CDR3 runs to 13 residues. CDR3 sequence reads: CATSRDPRETQYF. The CDR3 DNA follows: TGTGCCACCAGCAGAGACCCCAGGGAGACCCAGTACTTC.

This sequence joins TRBV7-9 and TRBJ2-5, with 9 nucleotides matching TRBD2. Germline-derived CDR1 and CDR2 are SEHNR and FQNEAQ (reference sequence). Germline trimming cut 6 bases from V and 4 bases from J; bases unmatched to any gene: 9. The CDR3 spans 15 residues. The CDR3: CASSPAGGPSETQYF. The CDR3 DNA reads as TGTGCCAGCAGTCCGGCGGGGGGGCCGTCAGAGACCCAGTACTTC.

The gene calls are TRBV10-3 and TRBJ1-5; 7 positions match TRBD1. This CDR3 has 14 residues. The germline V gene encodes CDR1 ENHRY and CDR2 SYGVKD. After removal of 6 bases from V and 4 bases from J, the junction contained 6 bases not matched to a gene. The DNA of the CDR3 is TGTGCCATCAGCCCGGGACAGATTAATCAGCCCCAGCATTTT. It yields the protein CAISPGQINQPQHF.

J is TRBJ1-3 and V is TRBV19; D is ambiguous. V was shortened by 0 bases and J by 5 bases, with 5 bases between the two germline ends. The CDR3 covers 13 residues. Germline-derived CDR1 and CDR2 are LNHDA and SQIVND (reference sequence). The CDR3 sequence: CASSIESRNTIYF. DNA of the CDR3: TGTGCCAGTAGTATAGAATCAAGAAACACCATATATTTT.

The chain combines TRBV6-5 with TRBJ1-1; D is perhaps TRBD1 (5 bases). V was cut by 6 bases and J by 5 bases, with 7 bases left in between. CDR3 length: 11 residues. The germline gives CDR1 MNHEY, CDR2 SVGAGI. CDR3 amino acids: CASRRGTEAFF. Written as DNA, the CDR3 is TGTGCCAGCAGACGGGGGACTGAAGCTTTCTTT.

The gene calls are TRBV12-5 and TRBJ1-1, with a weak D call TRBD1 (5 bases). Trimming cost V 0 bases and J 6 bases, with 20 bases left between them. Looked up from germline, CDR1 is LGHNT and CDR2 is FRNRAP. The CDR3 loop spans 17 amino acids. The CDR3 loop is CASGLVPGVGVVSEAFF. The CDR3 region has the DNA TGTGCTAGTGGTTTGGTACCCGGCGTAGGGGTCGTCTCTGAAGCTTTCTTT. Full variable domain (outside the CDR3, taken from reference TRBV12-5 and TRBJ1-1): DARVTQTPRHKVTEMGQEVTMRCQPILGHNTVFWYRQTMMQGLELLAYFRNRAPLDDSGMPKDRFSAEMPDATLATLKIQPSEPRDSAVYFCASGLVPGVGVVSEAFFGQGTRLTVV.

The chain links TRBV7-2 to TRBJ1-5; TRBD1 might be the D (6 bases). V dropped 5 bases and J dropped 4 bases, with 9 bases sitting between them. This CDR3 has 13 residues. Germline lookup yields CDR1 SGHTA and CDR2 FQGNSA. CDR3 residues: CASSTQGNQPQHF. The CDR3 DNA follows: TGTGCCAGCAGCACTCAGGGGAATCAGCCCCAGCATTTT.

The rearrangement uses TRBV25-1 and TRBJ2-7; weak D call: TRBD1 (5 bases). V was shortened by 5 bases and J by 5 bases, with 10 bases between the two germline ends. Germline-derived CDR1 and CDR2 are MGHDK and SYGVNS. The CDR3 has 12 residues. The CDR3 region has the DNA TGTGCCAGCAGTAGGGGTGTTCACGAGCAGTACTTC. Protein product: CASSRGVHEQYF.

The rearrangement links TRBV7-8 to TRBJ1-6; D is ambiguous. CDR1 SGHVS and CDR2 FQNEAQ come from the germline V gene. V lost 3 bases, J lost 7 bases, and 13 bases lay in between. The CDR3 is 15 residues long. DNA of the CDR3: TGTGCCAGCAGCTTGAAGGACTCCTTCAATTCACCCCTCCACTTT. Amino acids: CASSLKDSFNSPLHF. The variable domain in full, completed from reference TRBV7-8 and TRBJ1-6, reads GAGVSQSPRYKVAKRGQDVALRCDPISGHVSLFWYQQALGQGPEFLTYFQNEAQLDKSGLPSDRFFAERPEGSVSTLKIQRTQQEDSAVYLCASSLKDSFNSPLHFGNGTRLTVT.

The gene calls are TRBV7-2 and TRBJ2-7; D gene unclear. V was trimmed by 0 bases and J by 3 bases, leaving 6 bases between them. The CDR3 runs 13 residues. In germline, CDR1 is SGHTA, CDR2 FQGNSA. For the CDR3, the DNA is TGTGCCAGCAGCTTAGCGGCTAGCTACGAGCAGTACTTC. It codes for CASSLAASYEQYF.

In its sample, this clone was seen once. The chain recombines TRBV2 with TRBJ1-2, with 7 positions matching TRBD1. Germline CDR1 and CDR2: SNHLY and FYNNEI. The CDR3 is made up of 11 amino acids. Germline trimming cut 5 bases from V and 10 bases from J; bases unmatched to any gene: 4. As DNA, the CDR3 is TGTGCCAGCAGTAAAGGACAGGACTACACCTTC. Protein product: CASSKGQDYTF. The full variable domain, with the rest looked up from reference TRBV2 and TRBJ1-2, is EPEVTQTPSHQVTQMGQEVILRCVPISNHLYFYWYRQILGQKVEFLVSFYNNEISEKSEIFDDQFSVERPDGSNFTLKIRSTKLEDSAMYFCASSKGQDYTFGSGTRLTVV.

This clone was counted only a few times. The genes are TRBV7-8 and TRBJ1-1, with 9 bases matching TRBD1. The V gene end was trimmed by 6 bases and the J gene end by 4 bases; junction bases not matched to a gene: 9. The CDR3 loop spans 15 amino acids. CDR1 is SGHVS and CDR2 is FQNEAQ in the germline V gene. CDR3 sequence reads: CASSVRDRASTEAFF. As DNA, the CDR3 is TGTGCCAGCAGTGTCCGGGACAGGGCTTCCACTGAAGCTTTCTTT.

V and J are TRBV27 and TRBJ2-3; 10 bases agree with TRBD1. The CDR3 extends over 16 amino acids. Trimming cost V 5 bases and J 4 bases; bases outside gene matches: 9. CDR1 and CDR2 from the germline V gene are MNHEY and SMNVEV (reference sequence). For the CDR3, the DNA is TGTGCCAGCAGTCTACCCGGGACAGGGGATTCAGATACGCAGTATTTT. As protein: CASSLPGTGDSDTQYF.

This clone was seen only once. The CDR3 region is CASSRAGGGGDEQYF. In DNA, the CDR3 is TGTGCCAGTAGTCGTGCCGGAGGGGGCGGAGACGAGCAGTACTTC. This sequence joins TRBV19 and TRBJ2-7; tentative D call: TRBD1 (7 bases). V gave up 5 bases and J gave up 5 bases, with 19 bases separating them. The CDR3 spans 15 residues. CDR1 is LNHDA, CDR2 SQIVND, per germline (reference sequence).

This chain links TRBV30 with TRBJ2-1; TRBD2 agrees at 10 bases. V lost 2 bases and J lost 5; bases outside the gene matches: 18. This CDR3 spans 19 amino acids. CDR1 GTSNPN and CDR2 SVGIG come from the germline V gene (reference sequence). The CDR3 sequence: CAWSPGYSGGQPLNNEQFF. The CDR3 coding sequence is TGTGCCTGGAGTCCAGGATATAGCGGGGGGCAGCCGCTCAACAATGAGCAGTTCTTC. Filled out from reference TRBV30 and TRBJ2-1, the complete variable domain reads SQTIHQWPATLVQPVGSPLSLECTVEGTSNPNLYWYRQAAGRGLQLLFYSVGIGQISSEVPQNLSASRPQDRQFILSSKKLLLSDSGFYLCAWSPGYSGGQPLNNEQFFGPGTRLTVL.

The chain employs TRBV6-5 and TRBJ1-3; 7 bases map to TRBD1. This CDR3 comprises 15 residues. Germline assignment: CDR1 MNHEY and CDR2 SVGAGI. J was trimmed by 2 bases and V by 6 bases; bases with no gene match: 7. The CDR3 bases are TGTGCCAGCAGACTGGACAGGAAGGCTGGAAACACCATATATTTT. It is translated as CASRLDRKAGNTIYF.

V and J are TRBV5-4 and TRBJ2-4; 9 bases are a match to TRBD1. In germline, CDR1 is SGHNT, CDR2 YYREEE (reference sequence). J was trimmed by 15 bases and V by 5 bases; bases with no gene match: 15. The CDR3 runs 14 residues. The CDR3 loop is CASRSRDRGSAWYF. CDR3 coding DNA: TGTGCCAGCAGATCCCGCGACAGGGGGTCAGCTTGGTACTTC.